The sequence of this TCR beta chain was determined in a study of Ad26.COV2.S vaccination and SARS-CoV-2 variants. General study points: It was found that vaccine and placebo recipients had similar non-spike TCR breadth. The breadth of spike-specific CD8+ and CD4+ T cell responses after vaccination was reportedly substantial.

Method: immunoSEQ multiplex PCR; TCRdb's copy keeps in-frame clones and lacks some. This sample carries under 150,000 clones, 70% to 90% of them seen once, and the ten largest clones take approximately 5%. As for this clone: The antigen remains unidentified.

The CDR3 sequence is 13 residues long. The germline V gene has CDR1 MNHEY and CDR2 SVGEGT. Trimming took 2 bases from V and 8 from J, leaving 12 bases between them. The sequencing here drew on peripheral blood, taken after recovery from COVID-19. The receptor's source is a human donor who had recovered from COVID-19. V gene TRBV6-2 or TRBV6-3 combines with J gene TRBJ1-2; D unclear. The CDR3 is CASSYAEGGGYTF. As DNA, the CDR3 is TGTGCCAGCAGTTACGCGGAGGGAGGAGGCTACACCTTC.